The entry that follows covers one T cell receptor beta chain sequence. There is no known antigen for this receptor. Base qualities are not recorded, but no much larger clone differs from it by a single base. The entry originates in a study of beta chain features in type 1 diabetes (dated 2018 in TCRdb). Background for the entire study: No differences in mean age, gender distribution, total cell number or subset yield were found between patients and healthy donors. A total of approximately 99,000,000 sorted cells were examined across all samples, and RNA yield correlated strongly with the number of cells per subset. The study compared the TCRB repertoires of sorted circulating CD4+ T cell subsets in recently diagnosed type 1 diabetes patients with those in matched healthy donors. Naive and central memory subsets were obtained from all 28 donors, but regulatory and stem cell-like memory subsets were isolated from only 8 patients and 8 healthy donors. Broader findings and caveats from the paper: Shorter templates might have been favored by PCR, but patient and control samples were amplified and corrected together, so both groups would have been affected equally by any skew. Patients with type 1 diabetes made fewer insertions and deleted more nucleotides at VDJ recombination sites, implying thymic rearrangement abnormalities. Only small numbers of individuals were included in the HLA sub-analyses, which left unresolved whether HLA type had any influence on TCRB rearrangement. Sequencing cDNA rather than genomic DNA could over-represent highly expressing activated cells, although activation and CD3 levels did not differ between groups. Type 1 diabetes patients showed a moderate but significant shortening of TCRB CDR3 length in all four CD4+ subsets. Naive, central memory and regulatory TCRB repertoires appeared more similar among patients than among healthy donors.

The entire isolated RNA was reverse transcribed using the High Capacity cDNA Reverse Transcription Kit, and thus expressed TCRB transcripts were sequenced. Deep immunoSEQ sequencing was applied to naive, central memory and regulatory T cell samples, giving an average of roughly 3.6 million total reads per sample. Sorted cells were lysed in RLT buffer, and RNA was extracted using DNase-treated RNeasy Micro or Mini kits according to cell number. Each cell subset was processed on its own to prevent cross-contamination, while patient and healthy donor samples were processed together. TCRB sequences were amplified from cDNA with the immunoSEQ multiplex PCR, producing 87-bp fragments spanning the CDR3 region. Sequencing of the amplicons was performed on the Illumina HiSeq platform. As for how the authors treated the data: Synthetic template baselines were used to correct PCR bias computationally, reads within Hamming distance 2 were collapsed together, and singletons that could not be merged were discarded. By aligning reads against IMGT, V, D and J genes, CDR3 length, and insertions or deletions at six rearrangement sites were assigned. Clonotype counts were normalized to sorted cell number within each subset before computing true diversity and Gini coefficients with the tcR R package. The overlap coefficient, calculated on TCRB nucleotide sequences, was used to measure repertoire sharing. The source is immuneACCESS, and TCRdb retained only in-frame sequences with V and J called. Part of the clones is not carried over; for the studies checked, unresolved V genes explain less than half of this, and the remainder is unexplained. V, J and clone size reflect that table, while D and trimming were determined from the DNA. The table for this sample lists over 55,000 clones; under 60% of them were counted only once. The ten largest account for 2.6% of the sample.

Each donor gave one peripheral blood draw, around 100 mL on average, collected into heparinised tubes. A BD FACSAria II and a panel including CD45RO, CCR7, CD25, CD127, CD95 and CD27 were used to sort naive, central memory, regulatory and stem cell-like memory CD4+ T cells. All sorted populations exceeded 95% purity. PBMCs were isolated right away by Lymphoprep density gradient centrifugation and were stained directly, without culture. So that batch effects would be minimized, each experiment stained and sorted samples in pairs, pairing one healthy donor with one patient. The CDR3 numbers 20 residues from cysteine through phenylalanine. The CDR3 DNA has 60 bases and is translated from base 1. In the germline V gene, CDR1 corresponds to SGHRS and CDR2 to YFSETQ. Trimming accounts for 1 base at V and 0 bases at J, while the number of junction bases matched to no gene is 13.

Recombination connected TRBV5-1 to TRBJ1-4; 9 of the junction bases match TRBD1. The receptor comes from a woman aged 40-49 years with type 1 diabetes. Sample: Tregs from blood. The cell subset or site label, as the study defines it: regulatory CD4+ T cells. The DNA sequence follows: TGCGCCAGCAGCTTGATGGGGACAGGGAATAATCTGGCAACTAATGAAAAACTGTTTTTT. Translated, this is CASSLMGTGNNLATNEKLFF. Outside the CDR3, residues come from the reference TRBV5-1 and TRBJ1-4 proteins, so the full variable domain is: KAGVTQTPRYLIKTRGQQVTLSCSPISGHRSVSWYQQTPGQGLQFLFEYFSETQRNKGNFPGRFSGRQFSNSRSEMNVSTLELGDSALYLCASSLMGTGNNLATNEKLFFGSGTQLSVL.